This TCR beta chain was sequenced during a study of T-cell memory formation after mild COVID-19. Study-level results: Some SARS-CoV-2-responding clones were already detected in memory before infection. The authors did not confirm SARS-CoV-2 specificity of second-wave clones peaking day 37. CD8+ contracting clones occupied EMRA, while CD4+ ones occupied mainly CM and EM. Day 15 to 85 contractors were CD4/CD8 balanced; later expanders leaned CD4+.

Details on this clonotype: Antigen: not known.

TCRdb ran MiXCR on the 5' RACE reads and lists one entry per CDR3 protein. The table has about 200,000 distinct CDR3 sequences, about 18% seen once. V shed 1 base, J shed 0 bases, and the junction held 10 bases outside the gene matches. This CDR3 is 17 amino acids long. Germline V gives CDR1 DFQATT, CDR2 SNEGSKA (reference sequence). The sample consisted of PBMCs or a T cell subset sorted from them (not recorded which). The sequence was obtained from an adult woman who had mild COVID-19 (a few samples of this study predate the infection). Cell type and time point are not known. The chain employs TRBV20-1 and TRBJ2-7; TRBD1 matches 9 bases. This CDR3 is CSARGNLGTGFSYEQYF. The CDR3 nucleotides read TGCAGTGCTAGAGGGAACCTCGGGACAGGGTTCTCCTACGAGCAGTACTTC.